These 6 T cell receptor beta chains originate from one sample sequenced in a study of cytomegalovirus exposure and HLA in healthy donors. The PCR was carried out with 60 Vbeta primers and 13 Jbeta primers. Repertoires were generated with immunoSEQ multiplex PCR, while TCRdb's copy carries only in-frame clones and drops some. This sample has some 70,000 clones, with around 80% found just once. The sequencing sample was made of PBMCs. These TCRs come from a man in his late teens or twenties in good health and CMV-seronegative.

The chain has TRBV27 and TRBJ2-1, with 8 bases aligning to TRBD1. CDR1 is MNHEY, CDR2 SMNVEV, per germline (reference sequence). The CDR3 spans 15 residues. With V trimmed by 4 bases and J by 10 bases, 12 bases remained unmatched. CDR3 bases: TGTGCCAGCAGTTCGCCCAGGACAGGGCGGAACGAGCAGTTCTTC. Encoded protein: CASSSPRTGRNEQFF.

The chain combines TRBV7-9 with TRBJ1-4; TRBD1 matches at 11 bases. The CDR3 runs 13 residues. J was trimmed by 7 bases and V by 6 bases; bases with no gene match: 1. Germline CDR1 is SEHNR and CDR2 is FQNEAQ (reference sequence). CDR3 protein: CASSGTGGEKLFF. The CDR3 DNA reads as TGTGCCAGCAGTGGGACAGGGGGTGAAAAACTGTTTTTT.

Of note for this clone: The sample carries other DNA sequences with the same CDR3. The chain uses TRBV7-2 and TRBJ2-3, with 16 bases aligning to TRBD2. Losses at the gene ends were 4 bases for V and 4 bases for J; bases not matched to a gene: 5. Germline V gives CDR1 SGHTA, CDR2 FQGNSA. CDR3 length equals 17 residues. For the CDR3, the DNA is TGTGCCAGCAGCTCGCAGGGACTAGCGGGGGGGGCAGATACGCAGTATTTT. Protein product: CASSSQGLAGGADTQYF.

The CDR3 DNA reads TGTGCCTGGAGCGGGACTAGCGGGAGAACTGAGCAGTTCTTC. As protein: CAWSGTSGRTEQFF. This chain joins TRBV30 and TRBJ2-1; 14 positions agree with TRBD2. With V trimmed by 3 bases and J by 9 bases, 4 bases remained unmatched. This CDR3 has 14 residues. Looked up from germline, CDR1 is GTSNPN and CDR2 is SVGIG (reference sequence). The whole variable domain, remainder taken from reference TRBV30 and TRBJ2-1, is SQTIHQWPATLVQPVGSPLSLECTVEGTSNPNLYWYRQAAGRGLQLLFYSVGIGQISSEVPQNLSASRPQDRQFILSSKKLLLSDSGFYLCAWSGTSGRTEQFFGPGTRLTVL.

The chain links TRBV7-9 to TRBJ2-7; 8 bases are shared with TRBD2. The CDR3 extends over 17 amino acids. With V trimmed by 8 bases and J by 5 bases, 20 bases remained unmatched. The germline gives CDR1 SEHNR, CDR2 FQNEAQ (reference sequence). The CDR3 coding sequence is TGTGCCAGCGGCTCCCCGACGTTCCGGCGGGAGGAGGACGAGCAGTACTTC. Translating it yields CASGSPTFRREEDEQYF.

The chain has TRBV29-1 and TRBJ1-2; D unclear. Germline V gene sequence: CDR1 SQVTM, CDR2 ANQGSEA. The ends were cut back, 0 bases at V and 4 bases at J, with 15 bases in the middle. The CDR3 contains 15 residues. For the CDR3, the DNA is TGCAGCGTTGAAGAGAGGGAAGGGAAGGGCTATGGCTACACCTTC. Translating it yields CSVEEREGKGYGYTF.